The 14 T cell receptor beta chains given below trace back to one sample, sequenced in a study of identical twins. In TCRdb, the 5' RACE reads were re-called with MiXCR into one record per CDR3 protein. There are fewer than 900,000 distinct CDR3 sequences in the sample; 15% to 20% occur only once, and about an eighth lies in the top ten. Another study also made use of these data, one on T cells expressing NK-cell markers.

The material sequenced was PBMCs. Receptors were obtained from a woman aged 18 to 35 in good health.

V usage is TRBV5-6 and J usage is TRBJ2-1, with D uncertain. V was clipped by 3 bases and J by 9 bases, with 19 bases between them. From germline, CDR1 is SGHDT and CDR2 YYEEEE. The length of the CDR3 is 15 residues. CDR3 sequence (DNA): TGTGCCAGCAGCTGGGAAGGGCCCGGATTGACTGAGCAGTTCTTC. Its translation is CASSWEGPGLTEQFF.

The chain joins TRBV12-3 or TRBV12-4 to TRBJ2-6; D not resolved. The CDR3 runs to 15 residues. Trimming took 6 bases from V and 0 from J, leaving 9 bases between them. CDR3 residues: CASSPYRSGANVLTF. The CDR3, as DNA: TGTGCCAGCAGCCCATATCGCTCTGGGGCCAACGTCCTGACTTTC.

This clonotype has more than one count but fewer than ten. DNA of the CDR3: TGCAGTGCTAGAGATGCAGTGAGCCCGTGGTACAATGAGCAGTTCTTC. Amino acid sequence: CSARDAVSPWYNEQFF. The chain employs TRBV20-1 and TRBJ2-1, with D unclear. Germline V CDR1 and CDR2: DFQATT, SNEGSKA (reference sequence). This CDR3 has 16 residues. V lost 0 bases, J lost 4 bases, and 16 bases lay in between.

This clonotype appeared a few times. The chain is built from TRBV12-3 or TRBV12-4 and TRBJ2-1; D perhaps matches TRBD1 (5 bases). This CDR3 spans 14 amino acids. V was pared by 6 bases and J by 7 bases, with 16 bases between. This CDR3 is CASSLAQVQNEQFF. CDR3 bases: TGTGCCAGCAGCCTCGCACAGGTACAAAATGAGCAGTTCTTC.

V and J are TRBV5-1 and TRBJ2-5; 8 bases are shared with TRBD2. With 0 bases clipped from V and 2 bases from J, the junction kept 6 bases outside the gene matches. The CDR3 has 16 residues. CDR1 SGHRS and CDR2 YFSETQ come from the germline V gene. The CDR3 sequence is CASSLGLAGRQETQYF. CDR3 in DNA: TGCGCCAGCAGCTTGGGGCTAGCGGGTCGTCAAGAGACCCAGTACTTC.

This clonotype has ten or more counts. Relative to the germline gene, one junction end is altered; a read error may explain this. The gene calls are TRBV6-1 and TRBJ1-2; no clear D. CDR3 length: 13 amino acids. The germline CDR1 and CDR2 sequences are MNHNS and SASEGT. This chain's CDR3 is CASSDRGVLGYPF. For the CDR3, the DNA is TGTGCCAGCAGTGACCGGGGAGTCTTAGGCTATCCTTTC.

The gene calls are TRBV5-1 and TRBJ1-1; no definite D call. Germline V gene lookup returns CDR1 SGHRS and CDR2 YFSETQ. The CDR3 has 15 amino acids. Trimming took 3 bases from V and 0 from J, leaving 12 bases between them. As DNA, the CDR3 is TGCGCCAGCAGCTCTTCGGGTCTACTGAACACTGAAGCTTTCTTT. Translating it yields CASSSSGLLNTEAFF.

V and J are TRBV20-1 and TRBJ1-1, with D tentatively TRBD1 (6 bases). The CDR3 runs 13 residues. Germline V gene lookup returns CDR1 DFQATT and CDR2 SNEGSKA (reference sequence). V gave up 3 bases and J gave up 1 base, with 9 bases separating them. CDR3 bases: TGCAGTGCTAGCTTGGGACAGAACACTGAAGCTTTCTTT. As protein: CSASLGQNTEAFF.

The chain recombines TRBV27 with TRBJ2-5; 7 bases match TRBD1. J was trimmed by 5 bases and V by 5 bases; bases with no gene match: 20. Germline V gene sequence: CDR1 MNHEY, CDR2 SMNVEV (reference sequence). This CDR3 has 18 residues. CDR3 nucleotides: TGTGCCAGCAGTCCCAAGCTCCATACAGGGGTGTCGTGGGAGACCCAGTACTTC. It is translated as CASSPKLHTGVSWETQYF.

The chain uses TRBV12-5 and TRBJ2-2; D may be TRBD1 (5 bases). Germline-derived CDR1 and CDR2 are LGHNT and FRNRAP. This CDR3 comprises 14 residues. Trimming removed 6 bases from V and 5 bases from J, with 13 bases in between. The CDR3 is CASGPWTRTGELFF. CDR3 DNA: TGTGCTAGTGGCCCCTGGACACGAACCGGGGAGCTGTTTTTT.

The chain joins TRBV5-1 to TRBJ2-2; 9 bases agree with TRBD2. This CDR3 spans 17 amino acids. In germline, CDR1 is SGHRS, CDR2 YFSETQ. With 0 bases clipped from V and 1 base from J, the junction kept 4 bases outside the gene matches. The CDR3: CASSLVGLALNTGELFF. In DNA form, the CDR3 reads TGCGCCAGCAGCTTGGTAGGACTAGCGTTGAACACCGGGGAGCTGTTTTTT.

CDR3 sequence: CASSFRGGGRSTGELFF. For the CDR3, the DNA is TGTGCCAGCAGCTTTCGGGGGGGCGGGAGAAGCACCGGGGAGCTGTTTTTT. This chain joins TRBV11-2 and TRBJ2-2; TRBD2 agrees at 8 bases. V gave up 3 bases and J gave up 4 bases; unmatched junction bases: 10. This CDR3 has 17 residues. CDR1 and CDR2 from the germline V gene are SGHAT and FQNNGV.

This clonotype was counted only a few times. The chain has TRBV7-3 and TRBJ2-3, with D possibly TRBD2 on 6 matching bases. The CDR3 covers 14 residues. CDR1 is SGHTA and CDR2 is FQGTGA in the germline V gene. Trimming removed 8 bases from V and 4 bases from J, with 16 bases in between. Here the CDR3 DNA reads TGTGCCAGCGGAGCTAGCGTGAACTCAGATACGCAGTATTTT. Protein: CASGASVNSDTQYF. The full variable domain, its missing parts supplied by reference TRBV7-3 and TRBJ2-3, is GAGVSQTPSNKVTEKGKYVELRCDPISGHTALYWYRQSLGQGPEFLIYFQGTGAADDSGLPNDRFFAVRPEGSVSTLKIQRTERGDSAVYLCASGASVNSDTQYFGPGTRLTVL.

In its sample, this clonotype was seen a few times. The chain joins TRBV12-3 or TRBV12-4 to TRBJ2-7; D is possibly TRBD1 (6 bases). V lost 6 bases and J lost 2, with 14 bases in between. The CDR3 extends over 14 amino acids. CDR3 DNA: TGTGCCAGCAGCGGACTGGGGGCAGCCTACGAGCAGTACTTC. This sequence encodes CASSGLGAAYEQYF.